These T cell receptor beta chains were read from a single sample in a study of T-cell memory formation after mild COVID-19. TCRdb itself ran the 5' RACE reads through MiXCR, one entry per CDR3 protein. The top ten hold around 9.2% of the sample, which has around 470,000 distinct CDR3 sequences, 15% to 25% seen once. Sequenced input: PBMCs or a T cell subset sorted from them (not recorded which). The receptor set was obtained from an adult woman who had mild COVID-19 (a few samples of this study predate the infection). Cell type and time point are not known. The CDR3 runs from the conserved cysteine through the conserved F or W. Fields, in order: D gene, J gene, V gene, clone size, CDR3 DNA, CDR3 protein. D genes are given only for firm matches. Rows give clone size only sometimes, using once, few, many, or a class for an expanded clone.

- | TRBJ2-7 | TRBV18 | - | TGTGCCAGCTCACTGACCTTCTACGAGCAGTACTTC | CASSLTFYEQYF
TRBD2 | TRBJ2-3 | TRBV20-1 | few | TGCAGTGCTACCAGGACTAGCGGGAGAACATGGGATACGCAGTATTTT | CSATRTSGRTWDTQYF
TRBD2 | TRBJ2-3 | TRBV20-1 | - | TGCAGTGCTCCCCGGACTAGCGGGAGTCCAGATACGCAGTATTTT | CSAPRTSGSPDTQYF
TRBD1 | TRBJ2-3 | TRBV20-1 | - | TGCAGTGCTGCCACTTTTACAGGGGCGCCAGATACGCAGTATTTT | CSAATFTGAPDTQYF
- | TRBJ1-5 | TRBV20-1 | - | TGCAGTGCCGTCCGGGGGGTCAGCAATCAGCCCCAGCATTTT | CSAVRGVSNQPQHF
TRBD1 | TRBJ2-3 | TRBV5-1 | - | TGTGCCAGCAGCTTTGGACAGGGGGGCACAGATACGCAGTATTTT | CASSFGQGGTDTQYF
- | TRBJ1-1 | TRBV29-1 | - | TGCAGCGTTGTAAGGATAACAGGAGGTGAAGCTTTCTTT | CSVVRITGGEAFF
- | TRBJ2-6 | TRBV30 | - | TGTGCCTGGAGTCTGGGATCCGGGGCCAACGTCCTGACTTTC | CAWSLGSGANVLTF
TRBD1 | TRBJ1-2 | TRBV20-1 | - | TGCAGTGCTAAGCCGGGACAGGGGCTTCTCACCTTC | CSAKPGQGLLTF
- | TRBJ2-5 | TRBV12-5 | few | TGTGCTAGTGGTTTGGGGCGGGACGTGGAGACCCAGTACTTC | CASGLGRDVETQYF
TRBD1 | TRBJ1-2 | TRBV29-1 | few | TGCAGCGTTGAAGACCGGGACAGAGGCTCGACTTTCTATGGCTACACCTTC | CSVEDRDRGSTFYGYTF
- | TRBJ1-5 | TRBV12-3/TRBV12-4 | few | TGTGCCAGCAGTTTATATGGGGCGGCAGGAGGTCAGCCCCAGCATTTT | CASSLYGAAGGQPQHF